A single sample is the source of the 32 T cell receptor beta chains below, sequenced in a study of T cell repertoires in cytomegalovirus infection. TCRdb reprocessed the reads with MiXCR, giving one entry per CDR3 protein. Of more than 150,000 distinct CDR3 sequences listed, about 20% are singletons. Source material: PBMCs. These receptors originate from a human donor in good health (CMV status not recorded). Some clones in this sample may be carry-over from other donors' samples.

This clonotype was seen a few times. The chain couples TRBV14 to TRBJ2-1, with 7 bases matching TRBD2. The CDR3 has 15 residues. The junction had 9 bases not matched to a gene; V was cut back by 2 bases and J by 8 bases. The germline gives CDR1 SGHDN, CDR2 FVKESK. CDR3 DNA: TGTGCCAGCAGCCAACTAGCGGAGGCCCGGGATGAGCAGTTCTTC. Protein sequence: CASSQLAEARDEQFF.

Of note for this clonotype: One junction end does not reproduce the germline sequence, and a read error may be involved. The CDR3 here is CASRRGRTGSSHEQYF. DNA for the CDR3: TGTGCCAGCAGGCGAGGACGGACAGGGAGCTCCCACGAGCAGTACTTC. The genes are TRBV6-2 or TRBV6-3 and TRBJ2-7; 8 bases fit TRBD1. Germline V gives CDR1 MNHEY, CDR2 SVGEGT. There are 16 residues in the CDR3.

This clonotype was counted a few times. This CDR3 is CASSYDSGKDGYTF. The CDR3 DNA follows: TGTGCCAGCAGTTACGACTCCGGGAAAGATGGCTACACCTTC. The chain carries TRBV6-6 and TRBJ1-2, with D unresolved. This CDR3 region has 14 residues. The V gene lost 2 bases and the J gene lost 6 bases, with 13 bases spanning the gap. Germline V gives CDR1 MNHNY, CDR2 SVGAGI (reference sequence).

This clonotype was detected ten times or more. The chain combines TRBV7-2 with TRBJ2-5, with unresolved D. V was pared by 1 base and J by 6 bases, with 9 bases between. The germline gives CDR1 SGHTA, CDR2 FQGNSA. CDR3 length: 13 amino acids. CDR3 DNA: TGTGCCAGCAGCTTAGGATTGGGAAAGACCCAGTACTTC. Translating gives CASSLGLGKTQYF.

V gene TRBV6-2 or TRBV6-3 combines with J gene TRBJ2-1, with D unclear. This CDR3 contains 15 residues. The germline CDR1 and CDR2 sequences are MNHEY and SVGEGT. V was shortened by 0 bases and J by 0 bases, with 6 bases between the two germline ends. CDR3 nucleotides: TGTGCCAGCAGTTACTCACTCCCCTCCTACAATGAGCAGTTCTTC. Translated, it gives CASSYSLPSYNEQFF.

This clonotype was picked up many times. The V gene is TRBV6-1, the J gene TRBJ1-2, with TRBD1 as a possible D gene (6 bases). V was clipped by 5 bases and J by 8 bases, with 12 bases between them. The germline gives CDR1 MNHNS, CDR2 SASEGT. This CDR3 is 12 amino acids long. CDR3 sequence (DNA): TGTGCCAGCAGTCCCTTGGGGGCAGGCTACACCTTC. Amino acid sequence: CASSPLGAGYTF.

This chain connects TRBV7-2 to TRBJ1-6; TRBD1 matches 8 bases. The CDR3 is 18 residues long. Germline V CDR1 and CDR2: SGHTA, FQGNSA. Germline trimming cut 2 bases from V and 7 bases from J; bases unmatched to any gene: 13. The CDR3 DNA reads as TGTGCCAGCAGCTTATATGGACAGGGAATAGGTGTAAATTCACCCCTCCACTTT. It codes for CASSLYGQGIGVNSPLHF.

Many counts were recorded for this clonotype. This chain connects TRBV12-3 or TRBV12-4 to TRBJ2-4; D is undetermined. The V end lost 2 bases, the J end lost 0 bases, and 5 bases lay between the germline ends. The CDR3 length is 14 residues. The CDR3 nucleotides read TGTGCCAGCAGTTTAACAGTAGCCAAAAACATTCAGTACTTC. This translates into CASSLTVAKNIQYF.

This clonotype has more than one count but fewer than ten. This chain links TRBV30 with TRBJ2-1; 10 nucleotides agree with TRBD2. The length of the CDR3 is 14 residues. Trimming removed 4 bases from V and 7 bases from J; junction bases left unmatched: 7. The germline V gene has CDR1 GTSNPN and CDR2 SVGIG (reference sequence). CDR3 region: CAWTTGLASNEQFF. The CDR3 nucleotides read TGTGCCTGGACCACGGGACTAGCGTCAAATGAGCAGTTCTTC.

Only a few counts were recorded for this clonotype. This chain uses TRBV6-5 with TRBJ2-5; D unresolved. CDR3 length: 15 residues. The germline gives CDR1 MNHEY, CDR2 SVGAGI. Trimming cost V 0 bases and J 2 bases, with 10 bases left between them. CDR3: CASSYSYSAQETQYF. The DNA for the CDR3 is TGTGCCAGCAGTTACTCGTACAGCGCACAAGAGACCCAGTACTTC.

The rearrangement links TRBV29-1 to TRBJ1-1, with 11 bases lining up with TRBD1. With V trimmed by 7 bases and J by 4 bases, 14 bases remained unmatched. This CDR3 spans 16 amino acids. The germline V gene has CDR1 SQVTM and CDR2 ANQGSEA. CDR3 loop: CSANGQGAGRGTEAFF. CDR3 nucleotide sequence: TGCAGCGCTAATGGACAGGGGGCTGGGCGAGGCACTGAAGCTTTCTTT.

This chain links TRBV28 with TRBJ2-7, with D perhaps given as TRBD1 or TRBD2 (6 bases each). Trimming took off 8 bases at V and 6 bases at J, with 14 bases between the two ends. Looked up from germline, CDR1 is MDHEN and CDR2 is SYDVKM. The CDR3 is 12 residues long. The CDR3 DNA is TGTGCCAGCTGGAGGGCAGGGGTCGAGCAGTACTTC. This codes for CASWRAGVEQYF.

This clonotype was detected ten times or more. The chain carries TRBV7-2 and TRBJ2-4; no definite D call. Germline-derived CDR1 and CDR2 are SGHTA and FQGNSA. The CDR3 loop spans 12 amino acids. Trimming removed 1 base at V and 8 bases at J, with 6 bases between. In DNA form, the CDR3 reads TGTGCCAGCAGCTTAGAAGGTTACATTCAGTACTTC. Its protein is CASSLEGYIQYF.

V is TRBV6-2 or TRBV6-3 and J is TRBJ1-1, with D hard to call. The V gene's germline CDR1 is MNHEY and CDR2 SVGEGT. This CDR3 contains 13 residues. V lost 6 bases and J 6 bases, leaving 14 bases between the germline ends. CDR3 nucleotide sequence: TGTGCCAGCAGCCGACCCCTCCAGGCTGAAGCTTTCTTT. It codes for CASSRPLQAEAFF.

This clonotype turned up a few times. V usage is TRBV5-1 and J usage is TRBJ1-1, with TRBD1 identical over 7 bases. The CDR3 spans 15 residues. The V and J ends lost 0 bases and 4 bases, in that order; junction bases with no gene match: 6. The germline V gene has CDR1 SGHRS and CDR2 YFSETQ. This CDR3 reads CASSLEAGGRTEAFF. For the CDR3, the DNA is TGCGCCAGCAGCTTGGAGGCAGGGGGACGCACTGAAGCTTTCTTT.

The chain joins TRBV6-2 or TRBV6-3 to TRBJ2-7; a possible D gene is TRBD1 (6 bases). Looked up from germline, CDR1 is MNHEY and CDR2 is SVGEGT. Trimming shortened V by 0 bases and J by 4 bases, and 19 bases separated the two germline ends. This CDR3 region has 17 residues. The CDR3 protein is CASSYSATLGGNYEQYF. CDR3 bases: TGTGCCAGCAGTTACTCTGCTACTCTAGGGGGAAATTACGAGCAGTACTTC.

The chain uses TRBV29-1 and TRBJ1-1; 7 nucleotides align to TRBD1. V lost 7 bases and J lost 4; bases outside the gene matches: 12. The CDR3 runs 14 residues. Germline-derived CDR1 and CDR2 are SQVTM and ANQGSEA. The CDR3 reads CSGQGFMFRTEAFF. CDR3 nucleotide sequence: TGCAGCGGACAGGGATTTATGTTTCGCACTGAAGCTTTCTTT.

The sample holds many counts of this clonotype. This rearrangement joins TRBV7-8 to TRBJ2-5; the match to TRBD1 covers 7 bases. Per germline, CDR1 SGHVS and CDR2 FQNEAQ. This CDR3 is 14 amino acids long. Germline trimming cut 5 bases from V and 0 bases from J; bases unmatched to any gene: 3. CDR3 amino acids: CASSLQGDQETQYF. DNA of the CDR3: TGTGCCAGCAGCCTCCAGGGGGACCAAGAGACCCAGTACTTC.

The chain is built from TRBV20-1 and TRBJ2-7; D is perhaps TRBD1 (5 bases). The CDR3 covers 12 residues. Germline lookup yields CDR1 DFQATT and CDR2 SNEGSKA (reference sequence). Trimming stripped 2 bases from V and 4 bases from J, with 9 bases between. CDR3 amino acids: CSARKRQYEQYF. The CDR3 bases are TGCAGTGCTAGAAAGCGACAGTACGAGCAGTACTTC.

The table lists this clonotype with many counts. This sequence joins TRBV6-2 or TRBV6-3 and TRBJ2-5, with TRBD2 matching over 11 bases. The CDR3 has 15 residues. Per germline, CDR1 MNHEY and CDR2 SVGEGT. With 2 bases clipped from V and 4 bases from J, the junction kept 3 bases outside the gene matches. The CDR3 loop reads CASSYSLAGGETQYF. CDR3 DNA sequence: TGTGCCAGCAGTTACAGCCTAGCGGGAGGAGAGACCCAGTACTTC.

This rearrangement joins TRBV7-9 to TRBJ2-5; unclear D gene. The V end was cut by 3 bases, the J end by 5 bases, with 13 bases between. This CDR3 contains 14 residues. The germline V gene has CDR1 SEHNR and CDR2 FQNEAQ (reference sequence). DNA of the CDR3: TGTGCCAGCAGCTTGGTGGTCCGAAGTGAGACCCAGTACTTC. Its translation is CASSLVVRSETQYF. The full variable domain, in which reference TRBV7-9 and TRBJ2-5 provide the parts outside the CDR3, is DTGVSQNPRHKITKRGQNVTFRCDPISEHNRLYWYRQTLGQGPEFLTYFQNEAQLEKSRLLSDRFSAERPKGSFSTLEIQRTEQGDSAMYLCASSLVVRSETQYFGPGTRLLVL.

Here the CDR3 reads CASRETGTSIKNEQFF. In DNA, the CDR3 is TGTGCCAGCAGGGAAACCGGGACTAGTATCAAAAATGAGCAGTTCTTC. The V gene is TRBV12-3 or TRBV12-4, the J gene TRBJ2-1, with TRBD2 matching 8 bases. CDR3 length: 16 residues. The ends lost 6 bases at V and 7 bases at J; junction bases unmatched: 14.

Only a few counts were recorded for this clonotype. The V call is TRBV6-6, the J call TRBJ1-2, with 8 bases aligning to TRBD1. This CDR3 has 15 amino acids. J was trimmed by 8 bases and V by 1 base; bases with no gene match: 9. Germline CDR1 is MNHNY and CDR2 is SVGAGI (reference sequence). CDR3 in DNA: TGTGCCAGCAGTTACTACCTCGGACAGGGTAACGGCTACACCTTC. This codes for CASSYYLGQGNGYTF.

DNA of the CDR3: TGTGCCAGCAGCTCAAACCACGGCGGGTATGGCTACACCTTC. This translates into CASSSNHGGYGYTF. J is TRBJ1-2 and V is TRBV7-4; D call uncertain. CDR1 is SGHVT, CDR2 SQSDAQ, per germline. The CDR3 sequence is 14 residues long. The V gene lost 4 bases and the J gene lost 5 bases, with 14 bases spanning the gap.

This chain uses TRBV27 with TRBJ2-5, with D possibly TRBD2 on 6 matching bases. From germline, CDR1 is MNHEY and CDR2 SMNVEV (reference sequence). CDR3 length equals 14 residues. The ends were cut back, 6 bases at V and 5 bases at J, with 16 bases in the middle. CDR3 region: CASRPLGEEETQYF. DNA for the CDR3: TGTGCCAGCAGACCTTTGGGGGAGGAGGAGACCCAGTACTTC.

V gene TRBV5-6 combines with J gene TRBJ2-6, with TRBD2 matching over 12 bases. Germline V lookup: CDR1 SGHDT, CDR2 YYEEEE. The trim removed 4 bases at V and 4 bases at J, leaving 12 bases unmatched. The CDR3 is made up of 19 amino acids. CDR3 in DNA: TGTGCCAGCAGCCTAAGGACTAGCGGGATTGGTATGGGGGCCAACGTCCTGACTTTC. Translation: CASSLRTSGIGMGANVLTF.

There are many counts of this clonotype. V and J are TRBV5-1 and TRBJ2-7; D is possibly TRBD2 (5 bases). The length of the CDR3 is 15 residues. Looked up from germline, CDR1 is SGHRS and CDR2 is YFSETQ. Trimming cost V 4 bases and J 7 bases, with 21 bases left between them. CDR3 nucleotide sequence: TGCGCCAGCAGCCCCATTAGCGTGACTTCGGGGGAGCAGTACTTC. Amino acid sequence: CASSPISVTSGEQYF. Filled out from reference TRBV5-1 and TRBJ2-7, the complete variable domain reads KAGVTQTPRYLIKTRGQQVTLSCSPISGHRSVSWYQQTPGQGLQFLFEYFSETQRNKGNFPGRFSGRQFSNSRSEMNVSTLELGDSALYLCASSPISVTSGEQYFGPGTRLTVT.

A few counts support this clonotype. The chain has TRBV9 and TRBJ2-7; unclear D gene. From germline, CDR1 is SGDLS and CDR2 YYNGEE. CDR3 length: 14 residues. Trimming took off 4 bases at V and 4 bases at J, with 15 bases between the two ends. In nucleotides, the CDR3 is TGTGCCAGCAGCATCCGGGCCGACGGATACGAGCAGTACTTC. As protein: CASSIRADGYEQYF.

In this sample, this clonotype turned up many times. This chain uses TRBV7-2 with TRBJ2-3, with 7 bases fitting TRBD2. V shed 0 bases, J shed 4 bases, and the junction held 4 bases outside the gene matches. CDR1 is SGHTA, CDR2 FQGNSA, per germline. CDR3 length equals 15 residues. Written as DNA, the CDR3 is TGTGCCAGCAGCTTAGCGACTAGCAGGGCAGATACGCAGTATTTT. The encoded protein is CASSLATSRADTQYF.

In this sample, this clonotype turned up a few times. The chain links TRBV27 to TRBJ2-3, with 9 bases that match TRBD2. The CDR3 consists of 18 residues. V was clipped by 0 bases and J by 3 bases; unmatched bases: 10. CDR1 and CDR2 (germline): MNHEY, SMNVEV (reference sequence). DNA of the CDR3: TGTGCCAGCAGTTTATCGTACGGCGGGGGGGTAATAACAGATACGCAGTATTTT. Protein sequence: CASSLSYGGGVITDTQYF.

Ten or more counts support this clonotype. The chain is built from TRBV11-2 and TRBJ2-7, with 8 positions matching TRBD2. Trimming cost V 4 bases and J 3 bases; bases outside gene matches: 8. Germline CDR1 SGHAT, CDR2 FQNNGV. This CDR3 is built from 15 residues. CDR3 region: CASSSLAGSHYEQYF. The CDR3 bases are TGTGCCAGCAGCTCCTTAGCGGGGAGCCACTACGAGCAGTACTTC.

The chain joins TRBV11-3 to TRBJ2-7; tentative D call: TRBD2 (6 bases). Germline V CDR1 and CDR2: SGHNT, YENEEA. There are 16 residues in the CDR3. Trimming took 4 bases from V and 1 from J, leaving 17 bases between them. CDR3 nucleotide sequence: TGTGCCAGCAGCTCGGGCTCTCGGGACTTTTCCTACGAGCAGTACTTC. This sequence encodes CASSSGSRDFSYEQYF.